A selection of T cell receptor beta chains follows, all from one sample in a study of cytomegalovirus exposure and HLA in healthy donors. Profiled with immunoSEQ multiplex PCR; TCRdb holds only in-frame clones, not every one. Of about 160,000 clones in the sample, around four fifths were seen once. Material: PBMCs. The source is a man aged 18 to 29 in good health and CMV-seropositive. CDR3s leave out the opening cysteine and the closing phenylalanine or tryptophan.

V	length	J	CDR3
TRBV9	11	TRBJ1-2	ASSVGDRWGYT
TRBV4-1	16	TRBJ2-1	ASSLLLGTSGGAWEQF
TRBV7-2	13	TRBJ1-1	ASSPRIGEDTEAF
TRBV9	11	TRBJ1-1	ASSQLISAEAF
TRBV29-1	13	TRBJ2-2	SVIAVGGNTGELF
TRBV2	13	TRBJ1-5	ASSDRPGGNQPQH
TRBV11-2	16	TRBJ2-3	ASSLYGSGGARTDTQY
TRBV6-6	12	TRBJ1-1	ASHERTVNTEAF
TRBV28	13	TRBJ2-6	ASSSGTVRANVLT
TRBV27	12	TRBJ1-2	ASSIGQGVRGYT
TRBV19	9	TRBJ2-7	ASSTFYEQY